A single TCR beta chain is shown here with its context. Its matching antigen is unknown. TCRB transcripts that were expressed got sequenced, as all of the isolated RNA had been reverse transcribed. Measured with immunoSEQ multiplex PCR; TCRdb has only the in-frame clones, and not every one. The sample includes about 710,000 clones, more than 12% of them seen just once. The CDR3 is 14 amino acids. CDR1 is KGHSH and CDR2 is LQKENI in the germline V gene. V trimming: 3 bases; J trimming: 0 bases; junction bases outside the gene matches: 1. These data come from a study of beta chain features in type 1 diabetes. Study-level findings and limits: The study found moderately but significantly shorter TCRB CDR3s in all four CD4+ subsets of Type 1 diabetes patients. Patients' naive, central memory and regulatory TCRB repertoires appeared more alike than those of healthy donors. VDJ junctions from type 1 diabetes patients carried fewer insertions and larger deletions. The cDNA sequencing approach could over-represent high-TCR-expressing cells.

The purity of all sorted populations exceeded 98%. The sequence came from a man between 18 and 35 years old with type 1 diabetes. The chain couples TRBV18 to TRBJ2-7; 8 bases are a match to TRBD2. Sequenced input: naive CD4+ T cells from blood. DNA for the CDR3: TGTGCCAGCTCACCTAGCGGGAACTCCTACGAGCAGTACTTC. Translating gives CASSPSGNSYEQYF.